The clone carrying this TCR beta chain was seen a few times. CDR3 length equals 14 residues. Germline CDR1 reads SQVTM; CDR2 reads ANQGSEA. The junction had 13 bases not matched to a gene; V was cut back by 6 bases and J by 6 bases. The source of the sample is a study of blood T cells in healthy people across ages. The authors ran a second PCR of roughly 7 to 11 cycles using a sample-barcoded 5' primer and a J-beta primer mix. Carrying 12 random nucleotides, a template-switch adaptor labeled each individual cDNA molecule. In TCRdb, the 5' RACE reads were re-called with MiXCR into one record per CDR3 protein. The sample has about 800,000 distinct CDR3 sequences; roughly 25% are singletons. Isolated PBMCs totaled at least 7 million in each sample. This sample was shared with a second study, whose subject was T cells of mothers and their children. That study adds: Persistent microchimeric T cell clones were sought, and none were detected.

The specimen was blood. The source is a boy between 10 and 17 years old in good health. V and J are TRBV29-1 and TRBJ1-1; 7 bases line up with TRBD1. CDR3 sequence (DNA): TGCAGCGTGGGGGACAGCTCCCTGGAGGCTGAAGCTTTCTTT. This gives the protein CSVGDSSLEAEAFF.